This entry lists 26 T cell receptor beta chains sequenced from one sample in a study of blood T cell repertoires in COVID-19. Clones were read by immunoSEQ multiplex PCR, and TCRdb kept only the in-frame ones, dropping some. The sample holds about 140,000 clones, over 60% seen once. Material for sequencing was peripheral blood. The receptors derive from a man between 45 and 60 years old with acute or convalescent COVID-19.

CDR3 bases: TGTGCCAGCAACGCCCCAGGGAAATATGGCTACACCTTC. It specifies CASNAPGKYGYTF. J is TRBJ1-2 and V is TRBV12-3 or TRBV12-4; TRBD1 might be the D (5 bases). V lost 7 bases and J 5 bases, leaving 14 bases between the germline ends. The CDR3 extends over 13 amino acids.

The chain carries TRBV18 and TRBJ2-5; 7 nucleotides align to TRBD2. Germline V lookup: CDR1 KGHSH, CDR2 LQKENI. V was clipped by 2 bases and J by 1 base; unmatched bases: 10. This CDR3 is built from 17 residues. CDR3 amino acids: CASSPSRGGGPQETQYF. CDR3 sequence (DNA): TGTGCCAGCTCACCAAGTCGCGGCGGGGGACCCCAAGAGACCCAGTACTTC.

This clone was observed once. The V and J genes are TRBV19 and TRBJ2-2; 7 positions agree with TRBD2. With 4 bases clipped from V and 4 bases from J, the junction kept 6 bases outside the gene matches. CDR1 and CDR2 from the germline V gene are LNHDA and SQIVND (reference sequence). There are 15 residues in the CDR3. Here the CDR3 DNA reads TGTGCCAGTAGTACAGGTCGGGGGGTCACCGGGGAGCTGTTTTTT. This encodes CASSTGRGVTGELFF.

The chain employs TRBV6-2 or TRBV6-3 and TRBJ2-2, with D hard to call. Germline values: CDR1 MNHEY, CDR2 SVGEGT. The CDR3 is 13 residues long. Trimming pared 4 bases from V and 7 bases from J, leaving 10 bases between. The CDR3 region is CASSFTPNGELFF. The DNA for the CDR3 is TGTGCCAGCAGTTTTACACCCAACGGGGAGCTGTTTTTT.

J is TRBJ2-5 and V is TRBV5-1; D ambiguous. Trimming took off 8 bases at V and 5 bases at J, with 16 bases between the two ends. Germline values: CDR1 SGHRS, CDR2 YFSETQ. CDR3 size: 13 residues. CDR3 loop: CASGPSVGETQYF. In DNA, the CDR3 is TGCGCCAGTGGGCCCTCCGTCGGCGAGACCCAGTACTTC. Full variable domain (rest looked up from reference TRBV5-1 and TRBJ2-5): KAGVTQTPRYLIKTRGQQVTLSCSPISGHRSVSWYQQTPGQGLQFLFEYFSETQRNKGNFPGRFSGRQFSNSRSEMNVSTLELGDSALYLCASGPSVGETQYFGPGTRLLVL.

The chain uses TRBV6-5 and TRBJ2-1, with 7 bases matching TRBD1. Trimming cost V 4 bases and J 7 bases; bases outside gene matches: 7. This CDR3 comprises 14 residues. Germline V CDR1 and CDR2: MNHEY, SVGAGI. The CDR3 spells CASSWDSQANEQFF. Written as DNA, the CDR3 is TGTGCCAGCAGTTGGGACAGTCAAGCTAATGAGCAGTTCTTC.

The chain employs TRBV19 and TRBJ1-1; D is perhaps TRBD1 (6 bases). The CDR3 consists of 15 residues. V gave up 4 bases and J gave up 2 bases, with 14 bases separating them. Germline CDR1 and CDR2: LNHDA and SQIVND (reference sequence). The chain's CDR3 is CASSTRGQLNTEAFF. The CDR3 bases are TGTGCCAGTAGTACCCGCGGACAGCTCAACACTGAAGCTTTCTTT. The full variable domain, completed using reference TRBV19 and TRBJ1-1, is DGGITQSPKYLFRKEGQNVTLSCEQNLNHDAMYWYRQDPGQGLRLIYYSQIVNDFQKGDIAEGYSVSREKKESFPLTVTSAQKNPTAFYLCASSTRGQLNTEAFFGQGTRLTVV.

The rearrangement links TRBV27 to TRBJ2-7; 7 bases fit TRBD2. V gave up 6 bases and J gave up 5 bases; unmatched junction bases: 7. Per the germline V gene, CDR1 is MNHEY and CDR2 is SMNVEV (reference sequence). The CDR3 covers 13 residues. This chain's CDR3 is CASRKAGVNEQYV. CDR3 nucleotides: TGTGCCAGCAGGAAGGCGGGAGTTAACGAGCAGTACGTC.

V and J are TRBV30 and TRBJ1-1; D gene ambiguous. From germline, CDR1 is GTSNPN and CDR2 SVGIG (reference sequence). V lost 4 bases, J lost 1 base, and 4 bases lay in between. This CDR3 comprises 11 residues. Written as DNA, the CDR3 is TGTGCCTGGACAAAGAACACTGAAGCTTTCTTT. Translating gives CAWTKNTEAFF.

V is TRBV19 and J is TRBJ2-1; 9 nucleotides match TRBD2. The CDR3 loop spans 15 amino acids. In germline, CDR1 is LNHDA, CDR2 SQIVND (reference sequence). The V and J ends lost 3 bases and 4 bases, in that order; junction bases with no gene match: 4. CDR3 DNA sequence: TGTGCCAGTAGTATGGGTAGCGGGGGTTACAATGAGCAGTTCTTC. Translation gives CASSMGSGGYNEQFF.

V usage is TRBV6-4 and J usage is TRBJ2-1; 16 nucleotides align to TRBD2. Germline V gene lookup returns CDR1 MRHNA and CDR2 SNTAGT. This CDR3 is 16 amino acids long. V dropped 4 bases and J dropped 12; count of bases not matched to a gene: 9. The CDR3 bases are TGTGCCAGCAGTGTCGACGGGACTAGCGGGGGGGCCAGGCAGTTCTTC. This encodes CASSVDGTSGGARQFF.

This CDR3 is CASSYRTRHYEQYF. DNA of the CDR3: TGTGCCAGCAGTTACAGGACACGCCACTACGAGCAGTACTTC. This chain joins TRBV6-7 and TRBJ2-7; a possible D gene is TRBD1 (5 bases). TRBV6-7 is assigned to the ORF class and has an uncertain function. The CDR3 spans 14 residues. Between the trimmed V and J ends, which lost 2 bases and 3 bases, there was a span of 11 bases.

This chain joins TRBV27 and TRBJ1-4, with TRBD1 as a possible D gene (5 bases). From germline, CDR1 is MNHEY and CDR2 SMNVEV (reference sequence). This CDR3 spans 15 amino acids. The V gene lost 1 base and the J gene lost 0 bases, with 6 bases spanning the gap. In DNA, the CDR3 is TGTGCCAGCAGTTTATGGGGGGCAACTAATGAAAAACTGTTTTTT. It translates to CASSLWGATNEKLFF.

The rearrangement joins TRBV7-9 to TRBJ2-2; TRBD1 agrees at 8 bases. Germline values: CDR1 SEHNR, CDR2 FQNEAQ (reference sequence). The V gene end was trimmed by 5 bases and the J gene end by 4 bases; junction bases not matched to a gene: 3. CDR3 length equals 14 residues. In DNA, the CDR3 is TGTGCCAGCAGCGGACAGGGAACCACCGGGGAGCTGTTTTTT. Protein sequence: CASSGQGTTGELFF.

As regards this clone: A junction end diverges from the germline sequence, so it may reflect a read error. The genes are TRBV25-1 and TRBJ2-7; 10 nucleotides match TRBD1. Germline CDR1 and CDR2: MGHDK and SYGVNS. The CDR3 loop spans 17 amino acids. The CDR3 reads CASEPIGTGAPSSEQYF. The CDR3 DNA follows: TGTGCCAGCGAACCGATCGGGACAGGGGCTCCCTCCTCCGAGCAGTACTTC.

The chain links TRBV27 to TRBJ1-5; D is ambiguous. Germline lookup yields CDR1 MNHEY and CDR2 SMNVEV (reference sequence). There are 14 residues in the CDR3. V was trimmed by 6 bases and J by 2 bases, leaving 11 bases between them. The CDR3 here is CASSPVGGNQPQHF. DNA of the CDR3: TGTGCCAGCAGCCCCGTGGGCGGCAATCAGCCCCAGCATTTT.

V usage is TRBV10-2 and J usage is TRBJ1-1; unclear D gene. V was pared by 3 bases and J by 4 bases, with 12 bases between. CDR1 WSHSY and CDR2 SAAADI come from the germline V gene. The length of the CDR3 is 14 residues. This CDR3 is CASSERGRGTEAFF. The CDR3 nucleotides are TGCGCCAGCAGTGAAAGAGGGCGGGGCACTGAAGCTTTCTTT.

The V call is TRBV5-1, the J call TRBJ1-1; weak D call: TRBD1 (5 bases). The CDR3 has 15 residues. V lost 4 bases and J lost 0, with 13 bases in between. In germline, CDR1 is SGHRS, CDR2 YFSETQ. CDR3 region: CASSTATGMNTEAFF. Here the CDR3 DNA reads TGCGCCAGCAGCACCGCCACAGGTATGAACACTGAAGCTTTCTTT.

The V gene is TRBV25-1, the J gene TRBJ2-5, with D maybe TRBD2 (5 bases). This CDR3 comprises 15 residues. V was shortened by 3 bases and J by 1 base, with 12 bases between the two germline ends. Germline V gene data show CDR1 as MGHDK and CDR2 as SYGVNS. CDR3 residues: CASSDPGTFQETQYF. The CDR3 coding sequence is TGTGCCAGCAGTGATCCGGGAACATTCCAAGAGACCCAGTACTTC.

The chain combines TRBV20-1 with TRBJ2-4; 7 positions agree with TRBD1. Trimming at V came to 3 bases and at J to 1 base, leaving 6 bases not matched to a gene. CDR3 length equals 15 residues. CDR1 and CDR2 from the germline V gene are DFQATT and SNEGSKA (reference sequence). CDR3 DNA: TGCAGTGCTAGTGAAGGGGGCGCGGCCAAAAACATTCAGTACTTC. This encodes CSASEGGAAKNIQYF.

The gene calls are TRBV18 and TRBJ1-2, with D hard to call. CDR1 is KGHSH, CDR2 LQKENI, per germline. The CDR3 runs 15 residues. The V and J ends lost 2 bases and 5 bases respectively, with 15 bases between them. This CDR3 reads CASSPGTVNTYGYTF. The DNA of the CDR3 is TGTGCCAGCTCACCAGGAACAGTGAATACGTATGGCTACACCTTC.

The chain carries TRBV18 and TRBJ1-2; 9 bases line up with TRBD1. CDR1 is KGHSH and CDR2 is LQKENI in the germline V gene. The CDR3 contains 13 residues. J was trimmed by 8 bases and V by 2 bases; bases with no gene match: 3. The CDR3 reads CASSPNGQGGYTF. For the CDR3, the DNA is TGTGCCAGCTCACCAAACGGACAGGGGGGCTACACCTTC.

The chain couples TRBV4-1 to TRBJ2-7; maybe TRBD2 (6 bases). CDR3 size: 15 residues. The germline V gene has CDR1 MGHRA and CDR2 YSYEKL. Trimming shortened V by 2 bases and J by 3 bases, and 14 bases separated the two germline ends. The CDR3 sequence is CASSQLPGLHYEQYV. For the CDR3, the DNA is TGCGCCAGCAGCCAACTCCCGGGACTCCACTACGAGCAGTACGTC.

In its sample, this clone was seen a few times. The rearrangement uses TRBV7-9 and TRBJ1-2, with 10 bases aligning to TRBD1. After removal of 5 bases from V and 12 bases from J, the junction contained 6 bases not matched to a gene. Germline CDR1 and CDR2: SEHNR and FQNEAQ (reference sequence). The CDR3 loop spans 12 amino acids. The CDR3 DNA is TGTGCCAGCAGCCTTGGGACAGGGGACCACACCTTC. Its translation: CASSLGTGDHTF.

This chain links TRBV30 with TRBJ2-3, with D perhaps matching TRBD1 (6 bases). The V end lost 4 bases, the J end lost 5 bases, and 13 bases lay between the germline ends. The CDR3 has 13 residues. In germline, CDR1 is GTSNPN, CDR2 SVGIG (reference sequence). CDR3 protein: CAWINRAGDTQYF. The DNA for the CDR3 is TGTGCCTGGATTAACAGGGCGGGAGATACGCAGTATTTT.

This clone was seen a single time. This chain links TRBV6-6 with TRBJ2-1; possible D gene TRBD2, 7 bases. Trimming shortened V by 7 bases and J by 8 bases, and 18 bases separated the two germline ends. This CDR3 comprises 14 residues. Germline CDR1 MNHNY, CDR2 SVGAGI (reference sequence). In DNA form, the CDR3 reads TGTGCCAGCACCCCGAGTGGGGGGGCGGATGAGCAGTTCTTC. It yields the protein CASTPSGGADEQFF.